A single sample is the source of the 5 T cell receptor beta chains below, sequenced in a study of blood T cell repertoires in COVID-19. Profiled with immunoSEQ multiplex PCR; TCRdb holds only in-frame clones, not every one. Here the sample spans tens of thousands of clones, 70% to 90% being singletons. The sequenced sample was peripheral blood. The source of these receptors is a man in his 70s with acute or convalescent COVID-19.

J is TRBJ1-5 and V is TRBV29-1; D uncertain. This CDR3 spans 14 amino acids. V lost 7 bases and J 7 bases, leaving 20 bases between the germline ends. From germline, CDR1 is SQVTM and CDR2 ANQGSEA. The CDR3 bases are TGCAGCGCTGCAATGACGGGGTCGCGGCAGCCCCAGCATTTT. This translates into CSAAMTGSRQPQHF.

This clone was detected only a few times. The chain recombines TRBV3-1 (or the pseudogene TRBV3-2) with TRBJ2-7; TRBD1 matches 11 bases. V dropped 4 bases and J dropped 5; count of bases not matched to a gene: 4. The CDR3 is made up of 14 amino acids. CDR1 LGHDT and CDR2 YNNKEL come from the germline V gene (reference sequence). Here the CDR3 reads CASSPGQGAHEQYF. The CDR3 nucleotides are TGTGCCAGCAGCCCCGGACAGGGGGCCCACGAGCAGTACTTC.

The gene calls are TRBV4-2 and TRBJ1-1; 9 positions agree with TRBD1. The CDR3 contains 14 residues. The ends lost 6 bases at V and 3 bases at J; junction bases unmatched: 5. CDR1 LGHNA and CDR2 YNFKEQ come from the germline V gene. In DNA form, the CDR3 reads TGTGCCAGCAGAGACAGGGGGGGATACACTGAAGCTTTCTTT. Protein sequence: CASRDRGGYTEAFF.

The CDR3 reads CASSSNLAGVAETQYF. The DNA for the CDR3 is TGTGCCAGCAGTTCCAATCTAGCGGGAGTCGCGGAGACCCAGTACTTC. The chain carries TRBV28 and TRBJ2-5, with 10 bases lining up with TRBD2. This CDR3 comprises 16 residues. Germline V CDR1 and CDR2: MDHEN, SYDVKM. J lost 5 bases, V lost 4 bases, and 10 bases had no gene match.

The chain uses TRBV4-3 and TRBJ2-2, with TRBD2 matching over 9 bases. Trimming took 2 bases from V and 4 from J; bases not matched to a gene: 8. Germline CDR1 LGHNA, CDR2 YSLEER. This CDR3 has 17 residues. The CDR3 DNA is TGCGCCAGCAGCCAAAAACGCGGGAGGGGGAGCACCGGGGAGCTGTTTTTT. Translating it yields CASSQKRGRGSTGELFF.